The text below deals with one TCR beta chain. Antigen unknown. From germline, CDR1 is WNHNN and CDR2 SYGVQD (reference sequence). Trimming removed 5 bases from V and 0 bases from J; junction bases left unmatched: 8. This CDR3 region has 16 residues. The data originate from a study of graft-versus-host responses after intestinal transplantation. Repertoires were generated with immunoSEQ multiplex PCR, while TCRdb's copy carries only in-frame clones and drops some. This table has around 100,000 clones, roughly 84% appearing once. Study outcomes and limitations: Patients with graft-donor T cell macrochimerism had high graft-versus-host to host-versus-graft clonal ratios in allografts.

The source is a human donor who was the organ donor for an intestinal transplant. The sample consisted of unstimulated CD4+ T cells sorted from spleen or lymph node cells, taken before transplant. The chain recombines TRBV10-1 with TRBJ2-3; 7 bases fit TRBD1. The chain's CDR3 is CASSLNRGPSTDTQYF. The CDR3 coding sequence is TGCGCCAGCAGTCTGAACAGGGGCCCTAGCACAGATACGCAGTATTTT.